The 8 T cell receptor beta chains listed next were all sequenced from one sample in a study of cytomegalovirus exposure and HLA in healthy donors (dated by TCRdb to about 2017). The receptor library was made with the immunoSEQ multiplex PCR assay. For the multiplex PCR, a mixture combining 60 forward primers for TCR Vbeta segments and 13 reverse primers for TCR Jbeta segments was used. This immuneACCESS table, as held by TCRdb, lists in-frame sequences with V and J called but not all clones. Of the missing ones, under half trace to an unresolved V gene in checked studies; the others have no known cause. Here the sample has around 150,000 clones; roughly three quarters occur a single time. The ten largest clones represent roughly 7.1% of the sample. The specimen was PBMCs. These receptors were obtained from a man aged 35 to 55 in good health and CMV-seropositive.

The rearrangement links TRBV5-1 to TRBJ2-1; tentative D call: TRBD2 (5 bases). CDR3 length: 16 amino acids. Looked up from germline, CDR1 is SGHRS and CDR2 is YFSETQ. V was shortened by 3 bases and J by 2 bases, with 15 bases between the two germline ends. The CDR3 loop reads CASSSRTGSAYNEQFF. The CDR3 bases are TGCGCCAGCAGCTCCCGGACGGGATCGGCCTACAATGAGCAGTTCTTC.

The chain carries TRBV5-6 and TRBJ1-2, with TRBD1 matching over 7 bases. V lost 4 bases, J lost 8 bases, and 11 bases stayed unmatched. There are 14 residues in the CDR3. CDR1 and CDR2 from the germline V gene are SGHDT and YYEEEE. CDR3 DNA sequence: TGTGCCAGCAGCCCCGGTTACAGGGGTACGGGCTACACCTTC. Encoded protein: CASSPGYRGTGYTF.

The chain couples TRBV5-5 to TRBJ2-4, with 9 bases aligning to TRBD1. Germline loops: CDR1 SGHKS, CDR2 YYEKEE (reference sequence). This CDR3 region has 15 residues. Unmatched junction bases numbered 5, after V lost 0 bases and J lost 7 bases. The CDR3 sequence: CASSLAGQGHNIQYF. CDR3 bases: TGTGCCAGCAGCTTGGCAGGACAGGGGCACAACATTCAGTACTTC.

The gene calls are TRBV6-5 and TRBJ2-5; maybe TRBD2 (6 bases). CDR1 MNHEY and CDR2 SVGAGI come from the germline V gene. CDR3 length: 14 amino acids. The ends were cut back, 6 bases at V and 2 bases at J, with 13 bases in the middle. The CDR3 nucleotides read TGTGCCAGCAGACCGGTTGCGGGGCAAGAGACCCAGTACTTC. Encoded protein: CASRPVAGQETQYF.

There are a few counts of this clone. This chain joins TRBV10-3 and TRBJ1-4; tentatively, D is TRBD1 (6 bases). The V gene's germline CDR1 is ENHRY and CDR2 SYGVKD. There are 12 residues in the CDR3. The CDR3 DNA sequence: TGTCCAAGGGGGGGGCCAAATGAAAAACTGTTTTTT. This sequence encodes CPRGGPNEKLFF.

The chain uses TRBV9 and TRBJ2-7; TRBD1 is a possible D gene (5 bases). This CDR3 region has 14 residues. Trimming stripped 0 bases from V and 1 base from J, with 8 bases between. Germline CDR1 and CDR2: SGDLS and YYNGEE. CDR3 DNA sequence: TGTGCCAGCAGCGTAGCAGGGCTATCCTACGAGCAGTACTTC. Residues: CASSVAGLSYEQYF.

The chain joins TRBV7-2 to TRBJ1-1; D is possibly TRBD1 (6 bases). Germline-derived CDR1 and CDR2 are SGHTA and FQGNSA. V lost 5 bases and J lost 6, with 19 bases in between. The CDR3 is made up of 15 amino acids. The CDR3 DNA sequence: TGTGCCAGCAGCACCTTTATTGGGGGCGCCGCTGAAGCTTTCTTT. Translating gives CASSTFIGGAAEAFF.

This clone was seen a few times. V is TRBV13 and J is TRBJ2-6, with TRBD1 matching 8 bases. CDR3 size: 15 residues. After removal of 8 bases from V and 3 bases from J, the junction contained 6 bases not matched to a gene. From germline, CDR1 is PRHDT and CDR2 FYEKMQ (reference sequence). The CDR3 protein is CASFARGLGANVLTF. Written as DNA, the CDR3 is TGTGCCAGCTTCGCCAGGGGGCTTGGGGCCAACGTCCTGACTTTC. Drawing the rest from reference TRBV13 and TRBJ2-6, the complete variable domain is AAGVIQSPRHLIKEKRETATLKCYPIPRHDTVYWYQQGPGQDPQFLISFYEKMQSDKGSIPDRFSAQQFSDYHSELNMSSLELGDSALYFCASFARGLGANVLTFGAGSRLTVL.